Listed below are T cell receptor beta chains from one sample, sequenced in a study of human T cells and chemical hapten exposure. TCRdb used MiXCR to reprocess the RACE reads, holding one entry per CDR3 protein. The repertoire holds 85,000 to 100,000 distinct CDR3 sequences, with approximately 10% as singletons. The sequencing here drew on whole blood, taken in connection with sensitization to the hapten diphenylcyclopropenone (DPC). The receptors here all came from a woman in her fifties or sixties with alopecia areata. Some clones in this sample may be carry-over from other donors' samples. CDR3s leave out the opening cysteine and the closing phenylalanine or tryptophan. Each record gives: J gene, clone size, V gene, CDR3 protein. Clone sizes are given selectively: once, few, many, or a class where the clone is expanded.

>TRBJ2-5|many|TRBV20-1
SARAEGGGYQETQY
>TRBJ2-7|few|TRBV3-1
ASSQDLVYEQY
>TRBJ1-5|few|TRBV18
ASSPRAPQVSEPQH
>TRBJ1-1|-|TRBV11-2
ASSLSPDLGYAEAF
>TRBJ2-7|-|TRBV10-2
ASSDWTLGRDYEQY
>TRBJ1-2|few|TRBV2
ASIPDRVGNYGYT
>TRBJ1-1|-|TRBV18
ASSPRGGSTEAF
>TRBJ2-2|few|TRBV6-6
ASSWGRFGFGELF
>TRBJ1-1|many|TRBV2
ASSEWPFSSNTEAF
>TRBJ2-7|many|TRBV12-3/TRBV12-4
ASSRQGQGHNEQY
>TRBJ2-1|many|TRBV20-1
SARAQGQGGPYNEQF
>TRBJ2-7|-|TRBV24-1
ATSDRRGEQY
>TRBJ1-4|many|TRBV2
ASRRDRLSTNEKLF
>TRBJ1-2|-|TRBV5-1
ASSLDGDSSNYGYT
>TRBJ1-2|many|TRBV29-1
SGQGSNYGYT
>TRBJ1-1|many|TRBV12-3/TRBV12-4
ASSFGPLMNTEAF
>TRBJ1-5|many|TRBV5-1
ASSLEGRHNQPQH
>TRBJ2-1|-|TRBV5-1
ASSLGQGGTF
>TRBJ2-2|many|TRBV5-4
ASTNQRGGETGELF
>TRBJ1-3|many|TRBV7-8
ASSSPYKGQGPFLSGNTIY
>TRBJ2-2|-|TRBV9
ASSVLWGTNTGELF
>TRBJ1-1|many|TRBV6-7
ASSKTGLNTEAF
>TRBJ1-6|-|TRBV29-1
SVGGEGSPLH
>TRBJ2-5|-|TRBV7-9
ASSFTAGDQETQY
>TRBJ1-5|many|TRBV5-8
ASSPVGRGVQPQH
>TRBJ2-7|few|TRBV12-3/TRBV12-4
ASSFGTGNGYRSYEQY
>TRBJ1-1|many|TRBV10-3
AITKGGVSTEAF
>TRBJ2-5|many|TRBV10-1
ASSHRASETQY
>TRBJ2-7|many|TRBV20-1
SARAGPGLPTYEQY
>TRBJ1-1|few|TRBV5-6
ASSSWGTGGTEAF
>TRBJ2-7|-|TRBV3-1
ASSRDEQY
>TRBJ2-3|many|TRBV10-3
AISDSSGRSTDTQY
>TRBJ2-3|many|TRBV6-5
ASSSEAGTSTDTQY
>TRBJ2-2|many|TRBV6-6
ASSPFVGAGGELF
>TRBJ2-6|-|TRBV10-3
AISGTGVSSGANVLT
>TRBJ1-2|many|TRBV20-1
SARDRSRDRNYGYT
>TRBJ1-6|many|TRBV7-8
ASSLEHLGSYNSPLH
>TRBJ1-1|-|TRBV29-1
SVLQGGSEAF
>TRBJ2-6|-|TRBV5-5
ASVRGASGANVLT
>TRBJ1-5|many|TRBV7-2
ASSLISQGHQPQH
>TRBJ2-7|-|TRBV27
ASSFQGGEQY
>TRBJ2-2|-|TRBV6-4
ASQGARELF
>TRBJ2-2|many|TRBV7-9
ASHGERLHTGELF
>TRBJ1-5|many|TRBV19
ASSQGAREDQPQH
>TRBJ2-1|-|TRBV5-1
ASSFSRDAVYNEQF
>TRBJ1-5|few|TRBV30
AWSLQVNQPQH
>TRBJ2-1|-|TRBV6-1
ASSETQRVRDEQF
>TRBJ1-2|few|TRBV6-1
ASNLLTSGANYGYT
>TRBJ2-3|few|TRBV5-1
ASSLMSGGAADTQY
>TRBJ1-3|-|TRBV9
ASSLKGAGSGNTIY
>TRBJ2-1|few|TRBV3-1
ASSRTGGGLIGVSYNEQF
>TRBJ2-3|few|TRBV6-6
ASSFRTGLDTQY
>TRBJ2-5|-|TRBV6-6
ASSYLKQDTQETQY
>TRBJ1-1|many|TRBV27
ASSLIMGGAAEAF
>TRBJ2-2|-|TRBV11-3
ASSPGTGGVGELF